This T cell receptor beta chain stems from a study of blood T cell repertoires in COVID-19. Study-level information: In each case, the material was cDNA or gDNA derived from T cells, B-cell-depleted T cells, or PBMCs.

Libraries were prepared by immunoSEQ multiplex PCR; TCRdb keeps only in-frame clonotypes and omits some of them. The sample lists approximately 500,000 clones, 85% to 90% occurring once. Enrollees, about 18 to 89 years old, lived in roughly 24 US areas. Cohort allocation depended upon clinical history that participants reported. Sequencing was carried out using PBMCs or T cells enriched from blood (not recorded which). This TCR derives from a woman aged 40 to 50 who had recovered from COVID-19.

The CDR3: CASSVRDRSNEKLFF. CDR3 coding DNA: TGTGCCAGCAGCGTAAGGGACAGGTCTAATGAAAAACTGTTTTTT. The rearrangement uses TRBV9 and TRBJ1-4; 8 positions agree with TRBD1. V lost 1 base, J lost 3 bases, and 2 bases stayed unmatched. The CDR3 length is 15 residues. Per the germline V gene, CDR1 is SGDLS and CDR2 is YYNGEE.